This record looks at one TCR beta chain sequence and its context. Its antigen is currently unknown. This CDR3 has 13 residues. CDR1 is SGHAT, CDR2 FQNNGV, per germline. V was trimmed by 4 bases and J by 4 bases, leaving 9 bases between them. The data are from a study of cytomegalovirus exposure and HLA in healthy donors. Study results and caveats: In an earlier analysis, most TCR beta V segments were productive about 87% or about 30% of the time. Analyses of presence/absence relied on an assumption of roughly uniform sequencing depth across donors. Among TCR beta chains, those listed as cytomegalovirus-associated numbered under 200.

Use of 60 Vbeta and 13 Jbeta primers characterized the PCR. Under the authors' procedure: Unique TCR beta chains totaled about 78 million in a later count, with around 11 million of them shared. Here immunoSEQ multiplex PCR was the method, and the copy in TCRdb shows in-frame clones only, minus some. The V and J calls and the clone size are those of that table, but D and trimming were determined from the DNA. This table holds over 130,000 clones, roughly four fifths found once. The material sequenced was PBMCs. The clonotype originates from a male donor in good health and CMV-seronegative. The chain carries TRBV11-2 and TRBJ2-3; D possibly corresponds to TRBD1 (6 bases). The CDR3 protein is CASSSRTADTQYF. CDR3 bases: TGTGCCAGCAGCTCCCGGACAGCAGATACGCAGTATTTT.